The 28 T cell receptor beta chains below were found in one sample sequenced in a study of metastatic and nonmetastatic thyroid tumors. MiXCR was used by TCRdb to re-call the PCR reads. The table shows around 28,000 clones, with 15% to 20% occurring only once. Among the patients, none had received any treatment before thyroid surgery. Material for sequencing was blood. These receptors originate from a female donor with papillary thyroid cancer or a benign thyroid nodule (not recorded which). Some clones in this sample may be carry-over from other donors' samples.

The CDR3 DNA reads as TGTGCCAGCAGCGCCGGCGGGTCTAACTATGGCTACACCTTC. Its translation: CASSAGGSNYGYTF. The chain joins TRBV9 to TRBJ1-2; D is unclear. Trimming stripped 3 bases from V and 0 bases from J, with 9 bases between. CDR3 size: 14 residues. Germline CDR1 and CDR2: SGDLS and YYNGEE.

This clone was counted ten times or more. This sequence joins TRBV2 and TRBJ2-5; no firm D call. V was trimmed by 7 bases and J by 2 bases, leaving 8 bases between them. This CDR3 contains 12 residues. CDR1 is SNHLY, CDR2 FYNNEI, per germline. In nucleotides, the CDR3 is TGTGCCAGCATGACCCAACAAGAGACCCAGTACTTC. Its translation is CASMTQQETQYF. Full variable domain (remainder filled in from reference TRBV2 and TRBJ2-5): EPEVTQTPSHQVTQMGQEVILRCVPISNHLYFYWYRQILGQKVEFLVSFYNNEISEKSEIFDDQFSVERPDGSNFTLKIRSTKLEDSAMYFCASMTQQETQYFGPGTRLLVL.

This clone was detected ten times or more. This sequence joins TRBV7-8 and TRBJ2-3, with unresolved D. The CDR3 loop spans 16 amino acids. V lost 5 bases and J lost 4, with 19 bases in between. CDR1 is SGHVS and CDR2 is FQNEAQ in the germline V gene. CDR3 bases: TGTGCCAGCAGCCCTCCCACCCCAGCTTGGGCAGATACGCAGTATTTT. It encodes CASSPPTPAWADTQYF.

For this clone: Germline and junction disagree at one end, which may indicate a read error. The V gene is TRBV20-1, the J gene TRBJ2-7, with 10 bases fitting TRBD2. Germline values: CDR1 DFQATT, CDR2 SNEGSKA (reference sequence). CDR3 size: 16 residues. The CDR3 loop is CSAGDNSGRGSYEQYF. CDR3 in DNA: TGCAGTGCTGGAGATAACAGCGGGAGGGGGTCCTACGAGCAGTACTTC.

As for this clone: Compared with germline, one end of the junction differs, possibly owing to a read error. V usage is TRBV11-2 and J usage is TRBJ2-7; 9 positions agree with TRBD2. The CDR3 length is 15 residues. Germline V lookup: CDR1 SGHAT, CDR2 FQNNGV. CDR3 DNA: TGTGCCAACAGCCTTTCGAGCGGGGGGTCCTACGAGCAGTACTTC. Its protein is CANSLSSGGSYEQYF. Looking up the rest from reference TRBV11-2 and TRBJ2-7 gives the full variable domain: EAGVAQSPRYKIIEKRQSVAFWCNPISGHATLYWYQQILGQGPKLLIQFQNNGVVDDSQLPKDRFSAERLKGVDSTLKIQPAKLEDSAVYLCANSLSSGGSYEQYFGPGTRLTVT.

This clone showed up just once. The V and J genes are TRBV6-1 and TRBJ2-7; D not resolved. There are 16 residues in the CDR3. The V end was cut by 7 bases, the J end by 5 bases, with 24 bases between. CDR1 MNHNS and CDR2 SASEGT come from the germline V gene. The CDR3, as DNA: TGTGCCAGCACAGATTACGGATCTCTCTTACCCGACGAGCAGTACTTC. Amino acid sequence: CASTDYGSLLPDEQYF.

The chain uses TRBV5-1 and TRBJ1-2; no clear D gene. The ends were cut back, 4 bases at V and 3 bases at J, with 13 bases in the middle. In germline, CDR1 is SGHRS, CDR2 YFSETQ. This CDR3 comprises 14 residues. The CDR3: CASSLRQGHYGYTF. Here the CDR3 DNA reads TGCGCCAGCAGCCTTCGACAAGGGCACTATGGCTACACCTTC.

This clone was seen repeatedly, ten times or more. V is TRBV7-9 and J is TRBJ2-7; TRBD1 might be the D (6 bases). Looked up from germline, CDR1 is SEHNR and CDR2 is FQNEAQ (reference sequence). Trimming stripped 2 bases from V and 0 bases from J, with 11 bases between. This CDR3 is built from 15 residues. The CDR3, as DNA: TGTGCCAGCAGCTTAAGGCAGGGGAGCTCCTACGAGCAGTACTTC. Translation gives CASSLRQGSSYEQYF. The complete variable domain, with remaining parts taken from reference TRBV7-9 and TRBJ2-7, reads DTGVSQNPRHKITKRGQNVTFRCDPISEHNRLYWYRQTLGQGPEFLTYFQNEAQLEKSRLLSDRFSAERPKGSFSTLEIQRTEQGDSAMYLCASSLRQGSSYEQYFGPGTRLTVT.

V usage is TRBV18 and J usage is TRBJ2-5; D gene ambiguous. Germline V lookup: CDR1 KGHSH, CDR2 LQKENI. CDR3 length: 13 amino acids. Trimming removed 2 bases from V and 4 bases from J, with 8 bases in between. CDR3 loop: CASSPSNRETQYF. CDR3 in DNA: TGTGCCAGCTCACCATCTAACCGAGAGACCCAGTACTTC.

The table lists this clone with many counts. Possible read error: a much larger clone is one base away. Other DNA sequences from this sample encode an identical CDR3 as well. The genes are TRBV10-3 and TRBJ2-5, with a possible D match to TRBD1 (5 bases). This CDR3 has 14 amino acids. Germline CDR1 reads ENHRY; CDR2 reads SYGVKD. As DNA, the CDR3 is TGCGCCATCAGTGTAGCCGAAGGGGCAGAGACCCAGTACTTC. Translation: CAISVAEGAETQYF.

Of note for this clone: Germline and junction disagree at one end, which may indicate a read error. The chain couples TRBV29-1 to TRBJ1-2; D possibly corresponds to TRBD1 (6 bases). The CDR3 has 13 amino acids. CDR1 and CDR2 (germline): SQVTM, ANQGSEA. CDR3 DNA sequence: TGCAGCGTTGACCAGGGGCGCTTCTATGGCTGCACATTC. Translation gives CSVDQGRFYGCTF.

This clone has just a few counts. The genes are TRBV20-1 and TRBJ2-1; 13 bases align to TRBD2. The CDR3 is 14 residues long. CDR1 and CDR2 from the germline V gene are DFQATT and SNEGSKA (reference sequence). Unmatched junction bases numbered 4, after V lost 5 bases and J lost 6 bases. CDR3 protein: CSALLAGGLNEQFF. The CDR3 coding sequence is TGCAGTGCTTTACTAGCGGGAGGGCTCAATGAGCAGTTCTTC.

This clone appeared many times. This may arise from a read error, as a much more abundant clone is one base away. Different DNA sequences within this sample yield the same CDR3. CDR3 in amino acids: CAISESRKNEQYF. In nucleotides, the CDR3 is TGTGCCATCAGCGAGTCGAGAAAGAACGAGCAGTACTTC. This chain joins TRBV10-3 and TRBJ2-7; D not resolved. Germline V CDR1 and CDR2: ENHRY, SYGVKD. The CDR3 has 13 residues.

This clone is termed medium-sized (0.01 to 0.1%). The CDR3 nucleotides are TGTGCCAGCCAACGCCAGGTCACTGAAGCTTTCTTT. This encodes CASQRQVTEAFF. This chain joins TRBV28 and TRBJ1-1; D not certain. This CDR3 is 12 amino acids long. Between the trimmed V and J ends, which lost 8 bases and 4 bases, there was a span of 11 bases. The V gene's germline CDR1 is MDHEN and CDR2 SYDVKM.

There are many counts of this clone. This chain uses TRBV20-1 with TRBJ1-2; TRBD1 might be the D (5 bases). Germline V CDR1 and CDR2: DFQATT, SNEGSKA (reference sequence). Trimming cost V 5 bases and J 6 bases, with 19 bases left between them. CDR3 length equals 14 residues. CDR3 bases: TGCAGTGCTTCCACCAGGGTAGTCCCTCATGGCTACACCTTC. Its protein product is CSASTRVVPHGYTF.

Only a few counts were recorded for this clone. The same CDR3 can be traced to other DNA sequences in this sample. The chain recombines TRBV18 with TRBJ2-2, with D perhaps matching TRBD1 (5 bases). Trimming cost V 0 bases and J 5 bases, with 13 bases left between them. CDR1 is KGHSH, CDR2 LQKENI, per germline. The CDR3 runs to 16 residues. This CDR3 is CASSPPGQGGTGELFF. For the CDR3, the DNA is TGTGCCAGCTCACCACCCGGGCAGGGCGGAACCGGGGAGCTGTTTTTT.

This clone was seen ten or more times. The sample carries other DNA sequences with the same CDR3. The chain links TRBV11-2 to TRBJ2-3; D gene uncertain. CDR3 length: 13 amino acids. In germline, CDR1 is SGHAT, CDR2 FQNNGV. V lost 5 bases and J 0 bases, leaving 6 bases between the germline ends. The CDR3 nucleotides read TGTGCCAGCAGCGATGGGAGCACAGATACGCAGTATTTT. This codes for CASSDGSTDTQYF. The whole variable domain, remainder taken from reference TRBV11-2 and TRBJ2-3, is EAGVAQSPRYKIIEKRQSVAFWCNPISGHATLYWYQQILGQGPKLLIQFQNNGVVDDSQLPKDRFSAERLKGVDSTLKIQPAKLEDSAVYLCASSDGSTDTQYFGPGTRLTVL.

The sample holds many counts of this clone. This chain uses TRBV10-3 with TRBJ2-7, with D possibly being TRBD1 (6 bases). From germline, CDR1 is ENHRY and CDR2 SYGVKD. V gave up 8 bases and J gave up 0 bases, with 11 bases separating them. This CDR3 spans 13 amino acids. The CDR3 region is CAIEGQDSYEQYF. The DNA of the CDR3 is TGTGCCATCGAGGGACAAGACTCCTACGAGCAGTACTTC.

The genes are TRBV27 and TRBJ2-1; D is unclear. Trimming removed 10 bases at V and 2 bases at J, with 15 bases between. The CDR3 has 14 residues. Germline-derived CDR1 and CDR2 are MNHEY and SMNVEV (reference sequence). The CDR3 is CAISPTDTYNEQFF. In nucleotides, the CDR3 is TGTGCCATTAGTCCAACTGACACCTACAATGAGCAGTTCTTC.

This clone was observed many times. J is TRBJ1-1 and V is TRBV20-1; D is perhaps TRBD1 (6 bases). This CDR3 is 12 amino acids long. V lost 5 bases and J lost 2, with 9 bases in between. Per the germline V gene, CDR1 is DFQATT and CDR2 is SNEGSKA (reference sequence). CDR3 sequence: CSAEGGNTEAFF. CDR3 sequence (DNA): TGCAGTGCTGAAGGGGGAAACACTGAAGCTTTCTTT.

This clone showed up many times. V gene TRBV7-9 combines with J gene TRBJ2-2; D uncertain. V was clipped by 2 bases and J by 4 bases, with 5 bases between them. The length of the CDR3 is 13 residues. The germline V gene encodes CDR1 SEHNR and CDR2 FQNEAQ (reference sequence). The CDR3 nucleotides are TGTGCCAGCAGCTTAATAATCACCGGGGAGCTGTTTTTT. Protein sequence: CASSLIITGELFF.

This clone is judged medium-sized. V is TRBV27 and J is TRBJ2-1; either TRBD1 or TRBD2 may fit D (5 bases each). V shed 6 bases and J shed 9 bases, with 21 bases lying between them. The CDR3 spans 15 residues. CDR1 MNHEY and CDR2 SMNVEV come from the germline V gene (reference sequence). For the CDR3, the DNA is TGTGCCAGCAGGTGGGGGACGGAACGATCCGGTGAGCAGTTCTTC. Translation gives CASRWGTERSGEQFF.

V and J are TRBV30 and TRBJ2-1; TRBD2 is a possible D gene (6 bases). This CDR3 region has 14 residues. Per the germline V gene, CDR1 is GTSNPN and CDR2 is SVGIG (reference sequence). V was shortened by 2 bases and J by 6 bases, with 14 bases between the two germline ends. CDR3 protein: CAWSPGVGPNEQFF. DNA of the CDR3: TGTGCCTGGAGTCCGGGGGTTGGGCCCAATGAGCAGTTCTTC. Complete variable domain (other parts from reference TRBV30 and TRBJ2-1): SQTIHQWPATLVQPVGSPLSLECTVEGTSNPNLYWYRQAAGRGLQLLFYSVGIGQISSEVPQNLSASRPQDRQFILSSKKLLLSDSGFYLCAWSPGVGPNEQFFGPGTRLTVL.

In its sample, this clone is medium-sized (0.01 to 0.1%). The V and J genes are TRBV6-1 and TRBJ2-5; D is tentatively TRBD1 or TRBD2 (5 bases each). The CDR3 runs to 14 residues. Germline CDR1 is MNHNS and CDR2 is SASEGT. V was shortened by 5 bases and J by 2 bases, with 12 bases between the two germline ends. This CDR3 reads CASSLQGPQETQYF. CDR3 bases: TGTGCCAGCAGTTTGCAGGGACCGCAAGAGACCCAGTACTTC.

This clone was seen a handful of times. At one end the junction does not follow the germline gene, possibly because of a read error. The chain employs TRBV2 and TRBJ1-1, with unresolved D. This CDR3 contains 15 residues. Germline loops: CDR1 SNHLY, CDR2 FYNNEI. CDR3 amino acids: CASREQCSGNTETFF. The CDR3 DNA reads TGTGCCAGCAGGGAACAGTGCTCGGGGAACACTGAAACTTTCTTT.

This clone was detected only a few times. This chain joins TRBV27 and TRBJ1-6; unclear D gene. This CDR3 is 14 amino acids long. Looked up from germline, CDR1 is MNHEY and CDR2 is SMNVEV (reference sequence). Trimming shortened V by 4 bases and J by 8 bases, and 12 bases separated the two germline ends. The CDR3: CASSSRSFDSPLHF. In DNA form, the CDR3 reads TGTGCCAGCAGTTCTCGGTCATTCGATTCACCCCTCCACTTT.

This clone was counted at least ten times. The chain carries TRBV20-1 and TRBJ2-3, with a tentative D call TRBD1 (5 bases). Looked up from germline, CDR1 is DFQATT and CDR2 is SNEGSKA (reference sequence). V was clipped by 5 bases and J by 0 bases, with 9 bases between them. The CDR3 totals 13 residues. CDR3 in amino acids: CSAGALSTDTQYF. CDR3 DNA: TGCAGTGCTGGGGCGCTGAGCACAGATACGCAGTATTTT.

The table lists this clone with many counts. The chain couples TRBV30 to TRBJ2-7, with D unclear. Germline V gene data show CDR1 as GTSNPN and CDR2 as SVGIG (reference sequence). The V and J ends lost 3 bases and 2 bases respectively, with 8 bases between them. The CDR3 has 12 amino acids. The CDR3 reads CAWSLGPYEQYF. In nucleotides, the CDR3 is TGTGCCTGGAGCCTCGGACCCTACGAGCAGTACTTC.